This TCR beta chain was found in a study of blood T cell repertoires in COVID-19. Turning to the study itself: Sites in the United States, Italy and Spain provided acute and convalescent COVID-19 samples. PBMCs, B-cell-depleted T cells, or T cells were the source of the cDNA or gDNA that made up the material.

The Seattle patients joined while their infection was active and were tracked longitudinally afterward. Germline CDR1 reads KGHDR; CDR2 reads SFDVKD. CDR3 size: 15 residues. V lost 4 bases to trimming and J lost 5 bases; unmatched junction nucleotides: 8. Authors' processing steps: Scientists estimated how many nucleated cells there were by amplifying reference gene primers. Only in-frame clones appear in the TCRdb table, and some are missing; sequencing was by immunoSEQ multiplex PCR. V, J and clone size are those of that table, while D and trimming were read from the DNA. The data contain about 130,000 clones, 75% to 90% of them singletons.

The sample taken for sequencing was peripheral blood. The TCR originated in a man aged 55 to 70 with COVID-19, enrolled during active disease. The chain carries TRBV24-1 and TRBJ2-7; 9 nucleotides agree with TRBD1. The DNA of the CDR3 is TGTGCCACCAGTGAGTCGGGACAGGGAAGAAACGAGCAGTACTTC. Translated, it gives CATSESGQGRNEQYF.